This TCR beta chain originates from a study of T-cell reconstitution after alpha-beta-depleted transplantation in children. CDR1 is SGHRS, CDR2 YFSETQ, per germline. This CDR3 has 14 amino acids. V gave up 5 bases and J gave up 8 bases; unmatched junction bases: 11. Preparing the TCRbeta library involved the use of unique molecular identifiers. TCRdb passed the PCR reads through MiXCR, listing each CDR3 protein once. The repertoire consists of about 130,000 distinct CDR3 sequences, with roughly 9% occurring once and the leading ten covering approximately 25%. Overall study results and limits: Some patients' high day-60 TCRbeta diversity was attributed to recipient cells surviving conditioning. In patients about two months after transplant, alpha-beta T cells reportedly arose from several hundred expanded graft clones. One year post-transplant, T-cell counts and diversity were largely derived from T cells produced anew.

For this clonotype: The target antigen is unknown.

The chain combines TRBV5-1 with TRBJ2-7; 9 nucleotides line up with TRBD1. The sample consisted of PBMCs, mostly from graft donor cells, taken 180 days after TCRalphabeta/CD19-depleted stem cell transplant. The clonotype comes from a girl under three years old who had a stem cell transplant for combined immunodeficiency, so the T cells may come from the graft donor. CDR3 sequence (DNA): TGCGCCAGCAGGTACCGGGACAGGGCCATTAAGCAGTACTTC. Translated, it gives CASRYRDRAIKQYF.